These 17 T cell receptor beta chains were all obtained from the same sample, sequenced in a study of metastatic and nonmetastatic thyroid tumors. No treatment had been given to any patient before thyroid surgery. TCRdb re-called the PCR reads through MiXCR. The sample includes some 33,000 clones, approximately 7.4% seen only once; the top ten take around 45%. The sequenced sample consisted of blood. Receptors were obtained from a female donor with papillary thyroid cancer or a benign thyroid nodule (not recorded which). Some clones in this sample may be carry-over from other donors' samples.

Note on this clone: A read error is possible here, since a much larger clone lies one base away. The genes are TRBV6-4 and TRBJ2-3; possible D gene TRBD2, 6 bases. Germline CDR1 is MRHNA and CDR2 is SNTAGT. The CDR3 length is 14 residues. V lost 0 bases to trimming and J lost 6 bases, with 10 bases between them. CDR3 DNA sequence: TGTGCCAGCAGTGACTCACAGGCGGGGGATACGCAGTATTTT. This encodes CASSDSQAGDTQYF.

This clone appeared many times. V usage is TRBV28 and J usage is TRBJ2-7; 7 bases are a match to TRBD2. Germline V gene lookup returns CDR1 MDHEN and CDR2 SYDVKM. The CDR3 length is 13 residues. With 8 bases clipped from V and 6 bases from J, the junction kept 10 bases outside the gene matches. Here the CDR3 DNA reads TGTGCCAGCGCCCAAGCGGGAACCATCGAGCAGTACTTC. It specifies CASAQAGTIEQYF.

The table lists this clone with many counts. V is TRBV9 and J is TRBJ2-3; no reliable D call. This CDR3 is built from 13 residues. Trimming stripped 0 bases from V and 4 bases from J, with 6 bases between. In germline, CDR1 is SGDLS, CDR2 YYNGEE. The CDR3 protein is CASSVVESDTQYF. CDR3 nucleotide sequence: TGTGCCAGCAGCGTAGTTGAATCAGATACGCAGTATTTT.

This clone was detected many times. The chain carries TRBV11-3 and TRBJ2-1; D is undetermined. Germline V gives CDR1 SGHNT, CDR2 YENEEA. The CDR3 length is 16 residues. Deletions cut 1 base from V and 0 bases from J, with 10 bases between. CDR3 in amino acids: CASSLGDSSSYNEQFF. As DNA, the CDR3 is TGTGCCAGCAGCTTAGGAGACTCGAGCTCCTACAATGAGCAGTTCTTC. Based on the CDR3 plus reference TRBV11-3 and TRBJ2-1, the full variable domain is EAGVVQSPRYKIIEKKQPVAFWCNPISGHNTLYWYLQNLGQGPELLIRYENEEAVDDSQLPKDRFSAERLKGVDSTLKIQPAELGDSAVYLCASSLGDSSSYNEQFFGPGTRLTVL.

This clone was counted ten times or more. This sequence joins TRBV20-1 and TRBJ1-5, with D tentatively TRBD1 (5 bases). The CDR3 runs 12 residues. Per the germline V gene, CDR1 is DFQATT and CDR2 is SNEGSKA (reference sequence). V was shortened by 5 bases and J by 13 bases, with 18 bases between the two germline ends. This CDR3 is CSAVHGDQTQHF. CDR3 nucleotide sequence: TGCAGTGCTGTGCACGGGGACCAAACGCAGCATTTT.

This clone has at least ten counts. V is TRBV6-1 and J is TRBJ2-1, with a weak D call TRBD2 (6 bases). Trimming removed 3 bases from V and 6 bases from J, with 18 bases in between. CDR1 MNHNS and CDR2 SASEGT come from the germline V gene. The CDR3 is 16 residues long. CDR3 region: CASSDFASSGGNEQFF. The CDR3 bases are TGTGCCAGCAGTGACTTTGCGAGCTCCGGGGGCAATGAGCAGTTCTTC.

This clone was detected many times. In DNA form, the CDR3 reads TGTGCCAGTACCTCAATCGGACAGGGGGCAAACTATGGCTACACCTTC. As protein: CASTSIGQGANYGYTF. The chain recombines TRBV19 with TRBJ1-2, with 11 bases aligning to TRBD1. Germline V CDR1 and CDR2: LNHDA, SQIVND (reference sequence). This CDR3 comprises 16 residues. Trimming removed 7 bases from V and 2 bases from J; junction bases left unmatched: 9.

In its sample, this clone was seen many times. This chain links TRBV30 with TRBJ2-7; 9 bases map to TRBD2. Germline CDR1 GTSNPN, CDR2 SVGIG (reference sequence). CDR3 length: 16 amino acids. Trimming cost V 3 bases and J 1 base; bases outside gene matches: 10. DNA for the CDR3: TGTGCCTGGAGGCCCACTAGCGGGCTAGCATCCTACGAGCAGTACTTC. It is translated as CAWRPTSGLASYEQYF.

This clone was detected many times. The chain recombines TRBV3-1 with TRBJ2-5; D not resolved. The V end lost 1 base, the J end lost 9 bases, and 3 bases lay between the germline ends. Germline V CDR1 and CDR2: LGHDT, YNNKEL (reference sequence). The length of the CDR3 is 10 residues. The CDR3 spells CASSQGAQYF. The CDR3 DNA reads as TGTGCCAGCAGCCAAGGGGCCCAGTACTTC.

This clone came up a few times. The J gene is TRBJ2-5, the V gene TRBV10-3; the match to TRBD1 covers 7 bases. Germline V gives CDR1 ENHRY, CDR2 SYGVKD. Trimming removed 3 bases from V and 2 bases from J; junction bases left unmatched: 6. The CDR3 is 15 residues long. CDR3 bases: TGTGCCATCAGTGACGAGAGGGGGCGACAAGAGACCCAGTACTTC. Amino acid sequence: CAISDERGRQETQYF.

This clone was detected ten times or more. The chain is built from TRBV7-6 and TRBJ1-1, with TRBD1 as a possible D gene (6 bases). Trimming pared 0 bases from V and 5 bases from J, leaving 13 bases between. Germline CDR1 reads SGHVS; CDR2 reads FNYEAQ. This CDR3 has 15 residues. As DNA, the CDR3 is TGTGCCAGCAGCTTAGCGACAGGATCATCAACTGAAGCTTTCTTT. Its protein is CASSLATGSSTEAFF.

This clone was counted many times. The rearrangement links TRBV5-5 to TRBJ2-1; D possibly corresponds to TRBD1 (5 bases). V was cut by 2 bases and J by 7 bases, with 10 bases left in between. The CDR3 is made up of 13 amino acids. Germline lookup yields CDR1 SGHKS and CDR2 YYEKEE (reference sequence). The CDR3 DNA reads TGTGCCAGCAGCTTAACAGGTGTTAATGAGCAGTTCTTC. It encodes CASSLTGVNEQFF.

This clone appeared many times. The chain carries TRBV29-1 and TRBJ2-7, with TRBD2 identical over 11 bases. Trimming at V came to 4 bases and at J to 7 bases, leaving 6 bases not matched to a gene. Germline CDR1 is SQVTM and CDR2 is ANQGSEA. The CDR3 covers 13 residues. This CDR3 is CSVATSGTREQYF. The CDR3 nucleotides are TGCAGCGTTGCGACTAGCGGGACTAGAGAGCAGTACTTC.

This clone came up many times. The CDR3 DNA is TGCGCCAGCAGCTTGTCAATAGGGGAGGGTGAAGAGACCCAGTACTTC. Protein product: CASSLSIGEGEETQYF. V gene TRBV5-1 combines with J gene TRBJ2-5; 7 nucleotides align to TRBD2. Germline-derived CDR1 and CDR2 are SGHRS and YFSETQ. V shed 1 base and J 3 bases; nucleotides not matched to a gene: 9. This CDR3 is 16 amino acids long.

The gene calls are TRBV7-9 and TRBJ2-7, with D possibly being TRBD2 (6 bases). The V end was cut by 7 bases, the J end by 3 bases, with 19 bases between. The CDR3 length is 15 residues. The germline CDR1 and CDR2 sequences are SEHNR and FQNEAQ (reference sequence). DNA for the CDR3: TGTGCCAGCAACTCCCGCGTGGCGGGGAACTACGAGCAGTACTTC. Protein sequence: CASNSRVAGNYEQYF.

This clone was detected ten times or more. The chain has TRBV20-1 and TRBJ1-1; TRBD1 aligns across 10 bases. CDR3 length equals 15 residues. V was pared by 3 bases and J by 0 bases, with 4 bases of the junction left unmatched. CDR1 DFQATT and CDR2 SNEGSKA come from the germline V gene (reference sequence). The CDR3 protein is CSARDRGGLNTEAFF. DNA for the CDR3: TGCAGTGCTAGGGACAGGGGGGGATTGAACACTGAAGCTTTCTTT.

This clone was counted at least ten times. CDR3 amino acids: CASSMDGSSYNEQFF. The CDR3 DNA reads TGTGCCAGTAGTATGGACGGGAGCTCCTACAATGAGCAGTTCTTC. The chain recombines TRBV19 with TRBJ2-1, with a weak D call TRBD2 (6 bases). The V gene's germline CDR1 is LNHDA and CDR2 SQIVND (reference sequence). V lost 3 bases and J 0 bases, leaving 9 bases between the germline ends. The CDR3 is 15 amino acids.